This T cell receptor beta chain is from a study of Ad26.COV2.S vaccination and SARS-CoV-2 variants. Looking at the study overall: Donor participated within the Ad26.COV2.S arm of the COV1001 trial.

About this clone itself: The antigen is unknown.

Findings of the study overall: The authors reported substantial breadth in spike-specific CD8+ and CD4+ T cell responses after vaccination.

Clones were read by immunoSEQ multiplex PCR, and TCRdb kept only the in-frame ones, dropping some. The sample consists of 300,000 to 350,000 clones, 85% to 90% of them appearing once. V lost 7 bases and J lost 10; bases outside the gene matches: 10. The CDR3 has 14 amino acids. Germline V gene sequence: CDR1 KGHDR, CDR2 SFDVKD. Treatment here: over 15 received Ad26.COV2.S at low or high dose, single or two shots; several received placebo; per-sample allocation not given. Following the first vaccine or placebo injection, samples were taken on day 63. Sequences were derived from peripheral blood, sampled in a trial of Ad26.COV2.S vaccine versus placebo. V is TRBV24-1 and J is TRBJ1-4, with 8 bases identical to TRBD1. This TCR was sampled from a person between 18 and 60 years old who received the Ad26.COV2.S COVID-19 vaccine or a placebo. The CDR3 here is CATSQDRAIRKLFF. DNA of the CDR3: TGTGCCACCAGCCAGGACAGGGCGATTAGAAAACTGTTTTTT.